This T cell receptor beta chain was observed in a study of molecular identifiers for immune sequencing clone quantification. Study findings and constraints: Spike-in Jurkat TCR RNA from a single cell reportedly registered among about 1 million naive cells.

Notes on this clonotype: The antigen remains undetermined. This likely comes from a read error, as the CDR3 has no conserved phenylalanine or tryptophan at its end.

Naive CD8 T cells underwent sorting with the CD8+CD4-CCR7+CD45RA+ definition. V was clipped by 0 bases and J by 0 bases, with 6 bases between them. This CDR3 spans 15 amino acids. TCRdb analysed the PCR reads with MiXCR anew, one entry per CDR3 protein. The profile shows about 510,000 distinct CDR3 sequences, less than 30% of them singletons. The rearrangement uses TRBV12-3 or TRBV12-4 and TRBJ2-1, with D possibly matching TRBD2 (5 bases). Sequencing was carried out using naive CD8+ T cells from blood, with Jurkat cell RNA spiked in. Subset given: FACS-sorted CD8+CD4-CCR7+CD45RA+ naive T cells. This receptor was obtained from a human donor in good health. Some libraries in this study had Jurkat cell RNA spiked in. CDR3 sequence: CASSLAGSSYNEQFL. As DNA, the CDR3 is TGTGCCAGCAGTTTAGCAGGGAGCTCCTACAATGAGCAGTTCCTC.